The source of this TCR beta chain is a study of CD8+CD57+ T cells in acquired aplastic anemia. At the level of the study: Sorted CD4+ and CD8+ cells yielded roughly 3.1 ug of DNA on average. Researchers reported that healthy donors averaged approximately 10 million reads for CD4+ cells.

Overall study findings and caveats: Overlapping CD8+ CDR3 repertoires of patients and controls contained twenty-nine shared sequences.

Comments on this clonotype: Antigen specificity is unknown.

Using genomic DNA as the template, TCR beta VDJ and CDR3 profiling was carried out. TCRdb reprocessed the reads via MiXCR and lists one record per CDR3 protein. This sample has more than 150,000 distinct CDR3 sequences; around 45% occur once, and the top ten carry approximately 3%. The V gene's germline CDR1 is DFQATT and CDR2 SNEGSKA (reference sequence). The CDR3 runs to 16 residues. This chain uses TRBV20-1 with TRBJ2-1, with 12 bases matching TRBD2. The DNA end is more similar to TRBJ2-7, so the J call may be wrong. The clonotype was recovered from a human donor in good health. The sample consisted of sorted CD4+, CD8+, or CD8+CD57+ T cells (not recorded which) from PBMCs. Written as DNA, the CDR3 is TGCAGTGCTAGCTCACCTGGACTAGCGGGACGCTACGAGCAGTACTTC. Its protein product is CSASSPGLAGRYEQYF.